This T cell receptor beta chain was documented in a study of cytomegalovirus exposure and HLA in healthy donors. 13 Jbeta primers and 60 Vbeta primers were used for the PCR. Sequenced by immunoSEQ multiplex PCR; TCRdb stores in-frame clones only, minus some. Among 170,000 or so clones listed, roughly 78% were seen once. Germline trimming cut 1 base from V and 1 base from J; bases unmatched to any gene: 12. From germline, CDR1 is MGHRA and CDR2 YSYEKL. This CDR3 is built from 19 residues. This sequence was found in a woman aged 50 to 60 in good health and CMV-seropositive. The chain is built from TRBV4-1 and TRBJ1-5, with 8 nucleotides matching TRBD1. Source material: PBMCs. CDR3 nucleotides: TGCGCCAGCAGCCAAGTCCCCGGACAGGGTGGTGGGAGCAATCAGCCCCAGCATTTT. It translates to CASSQVPGQGGGSNQPQHF.